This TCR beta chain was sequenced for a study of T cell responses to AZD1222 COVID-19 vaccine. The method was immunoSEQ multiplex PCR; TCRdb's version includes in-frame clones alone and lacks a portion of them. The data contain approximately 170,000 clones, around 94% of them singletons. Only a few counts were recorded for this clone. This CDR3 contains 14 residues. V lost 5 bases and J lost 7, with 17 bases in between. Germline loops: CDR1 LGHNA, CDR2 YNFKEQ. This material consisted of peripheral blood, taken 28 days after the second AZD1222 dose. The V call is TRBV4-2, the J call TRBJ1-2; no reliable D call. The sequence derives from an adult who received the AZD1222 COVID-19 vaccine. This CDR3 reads CASSYQGDPSGYTF. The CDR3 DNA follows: TGTGCCAGCAGCTACCAAGGAGACCCGAGTGGCTACACCTTC.